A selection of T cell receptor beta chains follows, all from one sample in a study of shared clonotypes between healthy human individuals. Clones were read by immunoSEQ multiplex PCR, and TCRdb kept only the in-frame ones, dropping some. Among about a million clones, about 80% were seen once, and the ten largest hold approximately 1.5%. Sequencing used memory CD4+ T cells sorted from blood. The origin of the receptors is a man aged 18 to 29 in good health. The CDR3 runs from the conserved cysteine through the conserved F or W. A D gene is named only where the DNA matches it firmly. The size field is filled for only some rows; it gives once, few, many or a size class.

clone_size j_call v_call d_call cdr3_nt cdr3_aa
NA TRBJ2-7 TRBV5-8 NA TGTGCCAGCAGCGCTTCCCGGGACGGGCATACCTACGAGCAGTACTTC CASSASRDGHTYEQYF
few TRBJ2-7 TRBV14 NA TGTGCCAGCGGATGGACTGGCGAGCAGTACTTC CASGWTGEQYF
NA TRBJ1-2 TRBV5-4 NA TGTGCCAGCAGCCGTCAGGATACCGAGGGGAATGGCTACACCTTC CASSRQDTEGNGYTF
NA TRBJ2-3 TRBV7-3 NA TGTGCCAGCAGCTCACCGGGACTGAGCACAGATACGCAGTATTTT CASSSPGLSTDTQYF
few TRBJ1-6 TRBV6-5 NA TGTGCCACCGCGGGAGAAGCCTATAATTCACCCCTCCACTTT CATAGEAYNSPLHF
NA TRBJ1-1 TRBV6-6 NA TGTGCCAGCAGTCCCACGGTTGGGAGAGCTGAAGCTTTCTTT CASSPTVGRAEAFF
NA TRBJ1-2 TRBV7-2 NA TGTGCCAGCAGCCCTAAGGATACGGGGGCGCGGGGCTACACCTTC CASSPKDTGARGYTF
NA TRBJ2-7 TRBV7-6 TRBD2 TGTGCCAGCAGCCCCACTAGCGGGGCCTACGAGCAGTACTTC CASSPTSGAYEQYF
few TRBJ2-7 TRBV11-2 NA TGTGCCAGCAGCTTAGAATCGGGGAGCTCCTACGAGCAGTACTTC CASSLESGSSYEQYF
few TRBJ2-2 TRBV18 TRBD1 TGTGCCGGCAAGGACAGGGATTCGGACACCGGGGAGCTGTTTTTT CAGKDRDSDTGELFF
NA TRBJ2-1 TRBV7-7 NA TGTGCTAGCAGCGCCGGGGCTGGGGAGCAGTTCTTC CASSAGAGEQFF
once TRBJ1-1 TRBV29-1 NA TGCAGCGTTCGGCAGGGGTACACTGAAGCTTTCTTT CSVRQGYTEAFF
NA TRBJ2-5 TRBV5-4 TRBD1 TGTGCCAGCACCCCTGGACAGGGGACCAGGGAGACCCAGTACTTC CASTPGQGTRETQYF
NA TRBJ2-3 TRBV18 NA TGTGCCAGCTCCCACCGATTCACTAGCACAGATACGCAGTATTTT CASSHRFTSTDTQYF
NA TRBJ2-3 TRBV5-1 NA TGCGCCAGCAGCTTGGCCGGGGAGGATACGCAGTATTTT CASSLAGEDTQYF
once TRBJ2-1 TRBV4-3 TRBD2 TGCGCCAGCAGCCAAGATCTACCCCGTCTAGCGGGAGCGAGTGAGCAGTTCTTC CASSQDLPRLAGASEQFF
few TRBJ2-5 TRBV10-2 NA TGCGCCAGCAGTGCCGGCCTCAGCAGGGAGACCCAGTACTTC CASSAGLSRETQYF
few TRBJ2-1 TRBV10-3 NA TGTGCCATCAGTGATTGGGGAAATGAGCAGTTCTTC CAISDWGNEQFF
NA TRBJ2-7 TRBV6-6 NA TGTGCCAGCAGTTACGGGACTGGGGGATACGAGCAGTACTTC CASSYGTGGYEQYF
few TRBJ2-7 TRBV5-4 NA TGTGCCAGCAGCTTGTCAGGGAGCTCCTACGAGCAGTACTTC CASSLSGSSYEQYF
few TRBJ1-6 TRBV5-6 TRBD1 TGTGCCAGCAGCTTGGATACGGGGACAGGGGATTCACCCCTCCACTTT CASSLDTGTGDSPLHF
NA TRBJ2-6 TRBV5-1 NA TGCGCCAGCAACGCGGATGGGGCCAACGTCCTGACTTTC CASNADGANVLTF
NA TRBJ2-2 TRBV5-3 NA TGTGCCAGAAGGGTCTCCACCGGGGAGCTGTTTTTT CARRVSTGELFF
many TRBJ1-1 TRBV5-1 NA TGCGCCAGCAGCTCGGACGGGAACACTGAAGCTTTCTTT CASSSDGNTEAFF
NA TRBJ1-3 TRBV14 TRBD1 TGTGCCAGCAGCCCTAACAGGGGTATCGGAGGAAACACCATATATTTT CASSPNRGIGGNTIYF
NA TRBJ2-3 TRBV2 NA TGTGCCAGCAGCCTGGGCCTCACAGATACGCAGTATTTT CASSLGLTDTQYF
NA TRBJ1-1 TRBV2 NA TGTGCCAGCAGCGATTCGACGGGGCAGGGAGACACTGAAGCTTTCTTT CASSDSTGQGDTEAFF
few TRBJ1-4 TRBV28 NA TGTGCCAGCAAGGACAGCGCTTCTGAGAAACTGTTTTTT CASKDSASEKLFF
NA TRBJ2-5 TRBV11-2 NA TGTGCCAGCAGCCTCCTCGGGGGCGGGAGTATCCAGACCCAGTACTTC CASSLLGGGSIQTQYF
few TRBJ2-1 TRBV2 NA TGTGCCAGCAGTGATACGTCCCCCTACAATGAGCAGTTCTTC CASSDTSPYNEQFF
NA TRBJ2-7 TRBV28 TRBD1 TGTGCCGCGGCTATGAGACAGGGTAGCTCCTACGAGCAGTACTTC CAAAMRQGSSYEQYF
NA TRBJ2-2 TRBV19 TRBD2 TGTGCCAGTAGTAGAACTAGCGGGGGGGCTGTCGGGGAGCTGTTTTTT CASSRTSGGAVGELFF
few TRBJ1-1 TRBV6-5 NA TGTGCCAGCAGCATATACAGGGATGGAATAGCTTTCTTT CASSIYRDGIAFF
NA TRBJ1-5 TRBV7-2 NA TGTGCCAGCAGCTTAGGGGCAGGGAGCAATCAGCCCCAGCATTTT CASSLGAGSNQPQHF
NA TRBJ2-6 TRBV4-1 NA TGCGCCAGCAGCCAAGATGCCCTAGTCGGCGGGGCCAACGTCCTGACTTTC CASSQDALVGGANVLTF
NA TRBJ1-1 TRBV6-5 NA TGTGCCAGCAAACGGGGGGCTACTGAAGCTTTCTTT CASKRGATEAFF
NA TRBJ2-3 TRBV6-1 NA TGTGCCACCAGCGGGAGGACAGGGGGCACAGATACGCAGTATTTT CATSGRTGGTDTQYF
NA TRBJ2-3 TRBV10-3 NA TGTGCCATCAGTGAATCAGAAGGAAGCACAGATACGCAGTATTTT CAISESEGSTDTQYF
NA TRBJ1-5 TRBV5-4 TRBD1 TGTGCCAGCAGCCTAGACAGGGGGCGGCAGCCCCAGCATTTT CASSLDRGRQPQHF
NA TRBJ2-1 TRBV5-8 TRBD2 TGTGCCAGCAGCTCGTGGTTAGGACCAACTAGCGGGGGTTACAATGAGCAGTTCTTC CASSSWLGPTSGGYNEQFF
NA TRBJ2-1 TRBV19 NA TGTGCCAGTAGCGGGGTCTACAATGAGCAGTTCTTC CASSGVYNEQFF
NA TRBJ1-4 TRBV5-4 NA TGTGCCAGCAGCTTGCTAGGAGGAAAACTGTTTTTT CASSLLGGKLFF